This TCR beta chain was found in a study of blood T cell repertoires in COVID-19 (dated by TCRdb to the early 2020s). The study in broad terms: Collaborator samples came from the United States, Italy and Spain and covered acute and convalescent phases of COVID-19. Where HLA class I and class II types were available, the types were taken from metadata supplied by the sample provider, not from assay-based typing. Sample metadata almost always included a de-identified subject ID, COVID-19 status, age in years and sex. The repertoires were made available in a free public database intended to serve as a resource for research on the immune response to SARS-CoV-2. The samples were drawn from two sources: the first 160 participants of the ongoing ImmuneRACE study, and over 1,000 subjects contributed by 6 global collaborators. The material from the prospective study consisted of cDNA or gDNA derived from T cells, B-cell-depleted T cells, or PBMCs. Deeply sampled blood TCRbeta repertoires from subjects exposed to, actively infected with, or recovered from COVID-19 were included in the dataset. The paper as a whole reports these results and caveats: The amount of clinical and demographic metadata varied by source and participant and was provided uncurated.

The immunoSEQ Assay, a bias-controlled multiplex PCR, was used to amplify TCRbeta CDR3 regions from genomic DNA. The authors processed their data as follows. The number of nucleated cells in each sample was estimated from the amplification of reference gene primers within the assay. To quantify the absolute abundance of each unique TCRbeta CDR3 rearrangement, sequence reads were collapsed and filtered. For each sample, productive Simpson clonality was calculated by taking the square root of Simpson's diversity index across productive rearrangements. Drawn from immuneACCESS, this table holds only the in-frame rearrangements with V and J called that TCRdb kept. Clones are partly lost; checked studies trace under half to an unresolved V gene and leave the rest unexplained. D and trimming come from the DNA, and the V and J calls and clone size come from that table. This sample comprises 62,000 or so clones, approximately 83% of them detected only once. The ten biggest clones cover over 1.1% of the sample.

As for this clone: Its target antigen remains unknown. Base quality data are lacking; no much larger clone is found one base away.

Whole blood was collected in K2EDTA tubes by collaborating institutions according to the institutions' own protocols. For TCRbeta analysis, collaborator samples were shipped as frozen whole blood, as isolated PBMCs, or as DNA extracted from either sample type. Sequencing was carried out using peripheral blood. This receptor was taken from a woman aged 60-70 years with acute or convalescent COVID-19.

The CDR3 loop reads CAISEQALHNNEQFF. The nucleotides read TGTGCCATCAGTGAACAGGCCCTCCATAACAATGAGCAGTTCTTC. The sequence links TRBV10-3 to TRBJ2-1, and possibly TRBD1, on 5 matching bases. The CDR3 numbers 15 residues from cysteine through phenylalanine. The read is trimmed to its CDR3 DNA, 45 bases read in frame from base 1. Taken from the germline V gene, the CDR1 and CDR2 loops are ENHRY and SYGVKD. The trim is 3 bases for V and 5 bases for J, with a gap of 14 bases between the germline ends.